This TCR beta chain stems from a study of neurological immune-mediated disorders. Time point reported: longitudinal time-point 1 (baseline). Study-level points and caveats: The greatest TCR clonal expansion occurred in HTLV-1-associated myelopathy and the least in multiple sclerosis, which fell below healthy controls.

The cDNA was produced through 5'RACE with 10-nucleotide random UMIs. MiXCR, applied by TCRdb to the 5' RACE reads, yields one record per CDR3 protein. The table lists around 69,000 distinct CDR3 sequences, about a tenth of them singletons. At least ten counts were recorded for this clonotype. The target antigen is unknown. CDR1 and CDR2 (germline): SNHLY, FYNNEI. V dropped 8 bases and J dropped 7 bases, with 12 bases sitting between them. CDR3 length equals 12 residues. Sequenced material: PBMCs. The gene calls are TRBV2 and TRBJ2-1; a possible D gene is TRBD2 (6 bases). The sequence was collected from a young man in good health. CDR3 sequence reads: CASAGPSNEQFF. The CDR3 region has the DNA TGTGCCAGCGCGGGACCCTCTAATGAGCAGTTCTTC.